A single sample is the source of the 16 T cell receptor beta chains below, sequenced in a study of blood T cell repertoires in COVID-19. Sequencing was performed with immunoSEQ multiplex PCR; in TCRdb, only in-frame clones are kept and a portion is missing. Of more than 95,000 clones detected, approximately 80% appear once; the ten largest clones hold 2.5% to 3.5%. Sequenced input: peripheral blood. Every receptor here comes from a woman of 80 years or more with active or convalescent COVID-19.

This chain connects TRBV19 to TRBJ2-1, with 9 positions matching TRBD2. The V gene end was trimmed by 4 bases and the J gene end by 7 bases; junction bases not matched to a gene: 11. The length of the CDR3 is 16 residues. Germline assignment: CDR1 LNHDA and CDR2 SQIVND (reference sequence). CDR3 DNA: TGTGCCAGTAGTACGGCTAGCGGGATCGGATCAAATGAGCAGTTCTTC. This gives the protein CASSTASGIGSNEQFF.

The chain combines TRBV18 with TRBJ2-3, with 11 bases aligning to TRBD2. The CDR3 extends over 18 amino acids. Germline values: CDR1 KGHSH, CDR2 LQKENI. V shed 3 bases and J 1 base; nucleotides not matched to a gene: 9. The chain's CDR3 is CASSPSGTSGSGTDTQYF. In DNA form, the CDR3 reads TGTGCCAGCTCACCTTCCGGGACTAGCGGCAGTGGCACAGATACGCAGTATTTT.

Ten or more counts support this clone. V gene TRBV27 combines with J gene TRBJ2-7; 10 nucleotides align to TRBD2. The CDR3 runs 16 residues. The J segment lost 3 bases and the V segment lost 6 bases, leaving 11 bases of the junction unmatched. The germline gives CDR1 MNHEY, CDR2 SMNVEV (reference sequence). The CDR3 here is CASRMRSSGSFYEQYF. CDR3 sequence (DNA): TGTGCCAGCAGGATGCGCTCTAGCGGGAGTTTCTACGAGCAGTACTTC.

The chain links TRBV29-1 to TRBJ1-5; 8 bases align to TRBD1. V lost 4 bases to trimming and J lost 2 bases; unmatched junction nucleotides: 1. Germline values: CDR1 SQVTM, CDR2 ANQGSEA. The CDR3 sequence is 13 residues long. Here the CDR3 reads CSVGTGRNQPQHF. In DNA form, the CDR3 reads TGCAGCGTTGGGACAGGGCGCAATCAGCCCCAGCATTTT.

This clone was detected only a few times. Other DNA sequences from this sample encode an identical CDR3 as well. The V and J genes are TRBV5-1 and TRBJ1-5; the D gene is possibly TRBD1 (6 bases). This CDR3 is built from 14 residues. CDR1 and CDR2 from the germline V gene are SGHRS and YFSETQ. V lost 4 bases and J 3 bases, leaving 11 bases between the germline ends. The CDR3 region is CASSPDSSNQPQHF. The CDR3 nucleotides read TGCGCCAGCAGCCCGGACAGTTCCAATCAGCCCCAGCATTTT. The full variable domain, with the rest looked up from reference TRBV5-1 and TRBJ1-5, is KAGVTQTPRYLIKTRGQQVTLSCSPISGHRSVSWYQQTPGQGLQFLFEYFSETQRNKGNFPGRFSGRQFSNSRSEMNVSTLELGDSALYLCASSPDSSNQPQHFGDGTRLSIL.

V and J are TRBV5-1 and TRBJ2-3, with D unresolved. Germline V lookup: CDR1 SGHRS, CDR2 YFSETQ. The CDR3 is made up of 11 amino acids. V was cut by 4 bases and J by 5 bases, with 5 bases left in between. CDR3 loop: CASSRLDTQYF. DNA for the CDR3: TGCGCCAGCAGCCGGTTAGATACGCAGTATTTT.

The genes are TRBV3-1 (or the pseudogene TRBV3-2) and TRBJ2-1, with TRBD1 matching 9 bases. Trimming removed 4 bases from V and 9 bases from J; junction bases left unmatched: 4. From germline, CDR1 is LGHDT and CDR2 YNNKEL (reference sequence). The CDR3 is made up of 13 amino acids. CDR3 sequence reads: CASSRDRDVEQFF. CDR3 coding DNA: TGTGCCAGCAGCCGGGACAGGGACGTTGAGCAGTTCTTC.

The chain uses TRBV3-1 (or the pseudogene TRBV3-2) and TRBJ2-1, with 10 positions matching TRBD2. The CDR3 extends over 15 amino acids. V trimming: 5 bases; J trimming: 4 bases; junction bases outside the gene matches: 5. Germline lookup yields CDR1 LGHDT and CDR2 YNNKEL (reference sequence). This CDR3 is CASSTSGGEYNEQFF. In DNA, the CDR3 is TGTGCCAGCAGCACGAGCGGGGGGGAGTACAATGAGCAGTTCTTC.

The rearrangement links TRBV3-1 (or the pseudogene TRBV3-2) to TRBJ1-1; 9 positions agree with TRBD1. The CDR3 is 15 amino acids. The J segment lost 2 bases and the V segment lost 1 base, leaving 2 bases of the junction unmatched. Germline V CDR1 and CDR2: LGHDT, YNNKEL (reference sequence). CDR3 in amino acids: CASSQGGQGNTEAFF. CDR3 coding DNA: TGTGCCAGCAGCCAAGGGGGACAGGGAAACACTGAAGCTTTCTTT.

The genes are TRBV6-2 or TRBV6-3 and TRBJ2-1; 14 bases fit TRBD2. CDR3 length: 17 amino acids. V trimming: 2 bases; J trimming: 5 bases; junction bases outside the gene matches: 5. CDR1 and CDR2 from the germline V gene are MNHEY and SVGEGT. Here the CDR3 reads CASSYGTSGSPHNEQFF. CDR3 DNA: TGTGCCAGCAGTTACGGGACTAGCGGGAGTCCCCACAATGAGCAGTTCTTC.

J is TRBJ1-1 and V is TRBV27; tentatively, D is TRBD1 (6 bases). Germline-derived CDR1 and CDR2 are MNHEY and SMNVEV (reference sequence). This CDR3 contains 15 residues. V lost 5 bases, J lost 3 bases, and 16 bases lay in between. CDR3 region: CASSQTGQSYTEAFF. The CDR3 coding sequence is TGTGCCAGCAGTCAGACGGGACAAAGTTACACTGAAGCTTTCTTT.

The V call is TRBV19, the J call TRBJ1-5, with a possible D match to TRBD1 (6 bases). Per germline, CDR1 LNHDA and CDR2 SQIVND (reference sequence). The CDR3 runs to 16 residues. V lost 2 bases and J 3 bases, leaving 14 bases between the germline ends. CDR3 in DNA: TGTGCCAGTAGTATATGGGGGCAGGGATTCAATCAGCCCCAGCATTTT. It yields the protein CASSIWGQGFNQPQHF. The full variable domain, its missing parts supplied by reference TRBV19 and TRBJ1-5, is DGGITQSPKYLFRKEGQNVTLSCEQNLNHDAMYWYRQDPGQGLRLIYYSQIVNDFQKGDIAEGYSVSREKKESFPLTVTSAQKNPTAFYLCASSIWGQGFNQPQHFGDGTRLSIL.

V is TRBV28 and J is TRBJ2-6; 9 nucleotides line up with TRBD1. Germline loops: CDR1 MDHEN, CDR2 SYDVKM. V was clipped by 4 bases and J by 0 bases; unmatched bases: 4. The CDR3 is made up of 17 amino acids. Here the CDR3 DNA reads TGTGCCAGCAGTTCCGGGACAGGGAGCTCTGGGGCCAACGTCCTGACTTTC. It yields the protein CASSSGTGSSGANVLTF.

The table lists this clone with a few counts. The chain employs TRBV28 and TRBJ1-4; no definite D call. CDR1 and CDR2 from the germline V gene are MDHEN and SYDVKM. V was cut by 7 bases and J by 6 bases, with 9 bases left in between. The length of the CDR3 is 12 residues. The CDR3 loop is CASTGPDEKLFF. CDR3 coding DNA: TGTGCCAGCACTGGGCCTGATGAAAAACTGTTTTTT.

The CDR3 DNA sequence: TGCGCCAGCAGCCAAGATTTGGGGACAGGGAACACTGAAGCTTTCTTT. Amino acids: CASSQDLGTGNTEAFF. The chain recombines TRBV4-3 with TRBJ1-1, with 8 bases identical to TRBD1. The trim removed 0 bases at V and 1 base at J, leaving 4 bases unmatched. The CDR3 is made up of 16 amino acids. CDR1 LGHNA and CDR2 YSLEER come from the germline V gene.

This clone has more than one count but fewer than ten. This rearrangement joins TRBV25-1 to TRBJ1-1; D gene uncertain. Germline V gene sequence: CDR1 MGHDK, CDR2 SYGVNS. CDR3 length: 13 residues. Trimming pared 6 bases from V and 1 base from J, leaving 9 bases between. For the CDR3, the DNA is TGTGCCAGCAGATCGACAACGAACACTGAAGCTTTCTTT. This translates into CASRSTTNTEAFF. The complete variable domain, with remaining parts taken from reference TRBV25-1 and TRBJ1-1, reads EADIYQTPRYLVIGTGKKITLECSQTMGHDKMYWYQQDPGMELHLIHYSYGVNSTEKGDLSSESTVSRIRTEHFPLTLESARPSHTSQYLCASRSTTNTEAFFGQGTRLTVV.